The 4 T cell receptor beta chains reported below all come from one sample, sequenced in a study of T cells in Graves' hyperthyroidism and ophthalmopathy. RNA transcripts gave rise to amplified TCR beta CDR3 regions. A set of HTBI primers served as the primers for a first-round RT-PCR of the TCR CDR3. TCRdb itself ran the multiplex PCR reads through MiXCR, one entry per CDR3 protein. The sample contains hundreds of thousands of distinct CDR3 sequences, roughly 40% of which appear only once. The sample taken for sequencing was blood. The receptors derive from a man between 18 and 35 years old with Graves' hyperthyroidism.

This chain links TRBV11-1 with TRBJ2-5; D might be TRBD2 (5 bases). CDR3 length equals 14 residues. V dropped 5 bases and J dropped 3 bases, with 13 bases sitting between them. In germline, CDR1 is SGHAT, CDR2 FQDESV (reference sequence). CDR3 sequence: CASSPRVEKETQYF. DNA for the CDR3: TGTGCCAGCAGCCCGCGGGTGGAGAAAGAGACCCAGTACTTC. Looking up the rest from reference TRBV11-1 and TRBJ2-5 gives the full variable domain: EAEVAQSPRYKITEKSQAVAFWCDPISGHATLYWYRQILGQGPELLVQFQDESVVDDSQLPKDRFSAERLKGVDSTLKIQPAELGDSAMYLCASSPRVEKETQYFGPGTRLLVL.

In this sample, this clonotype turned up many times. This rearrangement joins TRBV9 to TRBJ1-2; the D gene is possibly TRBD1 (5 bases). The V end lost 0 bases, the J end lost 0 bases, and 6 bases lay between the germline ends. The CDR3 runs 14 residues. CDR1 is SGDLS and CDR2 is YYNGEE in the germline V gene. Written as DNA, the CDR3 is TGTGCCAGCAGCGTAGGACAGACTAACTATGGCTACACCTTC. This gives the protein CASSVGQTNYGYTF.

This chain links TRBV19 with TRBJ1-1; maybe TRBD1 (5 bases). Trimming removed 4 bases from V and 3 bases from J, with 12 bases in between. The CDR3 is 14 amino acids. From germline, CDR1 is LNHDA and CDR2 SQIVND (reference sequence). CDR3 nucleotides: TGTGCCAGTAGTACCGGGTCCAGGGACACTGAAGCTTTCTTT. Translating gives CASSTGSRDTEAFF.

CDR3 DNA: TGTGCCAGCAGTGAAAGGGATAACACTGAAGCTTTCTTT. This encodes CASSERDNTEAFF. The V and J genes are TRBV7-2 and TRBJ1-1; D not resolved. The CDR3 is made up of 13 amino acids. CDR1 is SGHTA, CDR2 FQGNSA, per germline. V was cut by 6 bases and J by 2 bases, with 10 bases left in between.